The entry that follows covers one T cell receptor (beta chain) sequence. Its antigen remains unidentified. This is likely a read error, given that the CDR3 carries no conserved phenylalanine or tryptophan at its end. From the reads, TCRdb called clonotypes with MiXCR, one entry per CDR3 protein. The repertoire has just under 500,000 distinct CDR3 sequences, 30% to 40% of them found once; the top ten carry about 17%. Germline V gene data show CDR1 as SGHTA and CDR2 as FQGNSA. Trimming took 5 bases from V and 4 from J; bases not matched to a gene: 7. This CDR3 contains 14 residues. The data stem from a study of T cell repertoires in cytomegalovirus infection. Study details: Selection of CMV epitopes for the study included recently identified HLA-C-restricted and well-studied HLA-B-restricted ones. CMV infection together with matching HLA type was indicated by public TCR beta signatures.

Overall study results and limits: CMV carriers having the relevant HLA were flagged by cumulative public TCR beta family frequency. Predominance within the ex vivo response was attributable to HLA-C-restricted CMV-specific TCR beta clonotypes.

The sequences come from cultured PBMCs, collected from culture after CMV antigen stimulation. V is TRBV7-2 and J is TRBJ2-7; 8 bases are shared with TRBD2. The TCR comes from a human donor in good health (CMV status not recorded). Some clones in this sample may be carry-over from other donors' samples. This CDR3 reads CASSLPGLVYEQYL. CDR3 coding DNA: TGTGCCAGCAGCCTACCGGGACTAGTGTACGAGCAGTACCTC.